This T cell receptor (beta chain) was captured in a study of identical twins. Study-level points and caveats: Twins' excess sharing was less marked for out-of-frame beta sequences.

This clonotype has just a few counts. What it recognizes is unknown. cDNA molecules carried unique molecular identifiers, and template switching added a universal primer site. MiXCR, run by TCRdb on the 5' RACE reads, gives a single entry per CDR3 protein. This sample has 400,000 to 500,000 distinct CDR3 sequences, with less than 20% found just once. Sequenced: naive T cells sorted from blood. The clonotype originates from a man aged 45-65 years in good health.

The CDR3 protein is CSAVGGRQETQYF. In nucleotides, the CDR3 is TGCAGTGCCGTGGGGGGGAGGCAAGAGACCCAGTACTTC. The V call is TRBV20-1, the J call TRBJ2-5, with 7 bases identical to TRBD2. The CDR3 runs 13 residues. Germline V CDR1 and CDR2: DFQATT, SNEGSKA (reference sequence). Trimming removed 6 bases from V and 2 bases from J; junction bases left unmatched: 6.